Given below is one TCR beta chain in context. Its specificity is not known. This sample also contains other DNA sequences that code for the same CDR3. The CDR3 is made up of 11 amino acids. Germline V CDR1 and CDR2: SNHLY, FYNNEI. With 4 bases removed from V and 4 bases from J, the gap between germline ends came to 5 bases. In the original workflow: Sequence data from immunoSEQ were junction-only and lacked quality scores; consequently, filtering differed. Assay used: immunoSEQ multiplex PCR; TCRdb lists only in-frame clones, some missing. V and J calls and clone size are copied from that table; D and trimming were computed from the DNA. The table shows some 2.1 million clones, with roughly 94% occurring only once. These data are taken from a study of shared clonotypes between healthy human individuals. Study-level results: With few donors, the genetic and exposure-history diversity represented was limited.

The study separated CD4+ cells into CD45RA+ naive and CD45RA-negative memory subsets. The chain links TRBV2 to TRBJ2-7; D call uncertain. The sequence derives from a man aged 18 to 30 in good health. Sequenced material: naive CD4+ T cells sorted from blood. Subset described: CD45RA+ positively selected. CDR3 in amino acids: CASSAQYEQYF. CDR3 DNA: TGTGCCAGCAGTGCACAGTACGAGCAGTACTTC.